The source of this TCR beta chain is a study of T cell changes during pregnancy in multiple sclerosis. The repertoire was sequenced with immunoSEQ multiplex PCR; TCRdb's copy has only in-frame clones and lacks some. The table shows 55,000 to 75,000 clones, with about 90% occurring only once. The ends were cut back, 10 bases at V and 2 bases at J, with 18 bases in the middle. CDR1 and CDR2 (germline): SNHLY, FYNNEI. The length of the CDR3 is 14 residues. V and J are TRBV2 and TRBJ2-7; the D gene is possibly TRBD1 (6 bases). The receptor was derived from a female donor with multiple sclerosis, enrolled in a pregnancy study. Sample: peripheral blood, taken after pregnancy. Here the CDR3 reads CAMQLDRFTYEQYF. CDR3 in DNA: TGTGCCATGCAATTAGACAGGTTCACCTACGAGCAGTACTTC.